This paragraph covers one TCR beta chain sequence. The sample is drawn from a study of T cell changes during pregnancy in multiple sclerosis. The CDR3 loop spans 13 amino acids. Looked up from germline, CDR1 is SNHLY and CDR2 is FYNNEI. V was clipped by 6 bases and J by 5 bases, with 13 bases between them. Data came from immunoSEQ multiplex PCR; TCRdb stores just in-frame clones and leaves some out. The top ten hold 0.4% to 0.55% of the sample, which has 40,000 to 45,000 clones, 85% to 95% seen once. The J gene is TRBJ2-5, the V gene TRBV2; D not resolved. The specimen comprised CD4+ T cells from peripheral blood mononuclear cells, sampled in the third trimester of pregnancy. The sequence was collected from a female donor with multiple sclerosis, enrolled in a pregnancy study. The CDR3 sequence is CASRGAAVETQYF. CDR3 nucleotide sequence: TGTGCCAGCAGAGGCGCGGCGGTGGAGACCCAGTACTTC. The whole variable domain, filled in from reference TRBV2 and TRBJ2-5, reads EPEVTQTPSHQVTQMGQEVILRCVPISNHLYFYWYRQILGQKVEFLVSFYNNEISEKSEIFDDQFSVERPDGSNFTLKIRSTKLEDSAMYFCASRGAAVETQYFGPGTRLLVL.